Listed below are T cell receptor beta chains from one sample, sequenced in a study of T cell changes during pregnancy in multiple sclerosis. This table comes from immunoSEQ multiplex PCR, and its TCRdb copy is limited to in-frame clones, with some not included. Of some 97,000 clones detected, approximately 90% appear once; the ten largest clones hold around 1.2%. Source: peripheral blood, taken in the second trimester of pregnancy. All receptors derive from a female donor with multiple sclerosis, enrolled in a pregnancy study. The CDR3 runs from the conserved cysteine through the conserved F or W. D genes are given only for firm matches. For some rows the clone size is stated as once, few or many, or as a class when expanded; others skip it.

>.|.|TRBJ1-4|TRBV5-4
CASSSRASTNEKLFF
TGTGCCAGCAGCTCTAGAGCCTCAACTAATGAAAAACTGTTTTTT
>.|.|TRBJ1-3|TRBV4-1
CASSQDTGPFSGNTIYF
TGCGCCAGCAGCCAAGATACAGGCCCCTTCTCTGGAAACACCATATATTTT
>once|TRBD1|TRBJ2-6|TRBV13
CASSLGQGDVLTF
TGTGCCAGCAGCTTGGGACAGGGAGACGTCCTGACTTTC
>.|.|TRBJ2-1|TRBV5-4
CASSLAGRGPAYNEQFF
TGTGCCAGCAGCTTGGCTGGGCGCGGGCCAGCCTACAATGAGCAGTTCTTC
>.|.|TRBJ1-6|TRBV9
CASSTLDSSYNSPLHF
TGTGCCAGCAGCACTTTGGACAGCTCCTATAATTCACCCCTCCACTTT
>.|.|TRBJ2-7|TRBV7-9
CASSLSVAGYEQYF
TGTGCCAGCAGCTTAAGTGTGGCGGGGTACGAGCAGTACTTC
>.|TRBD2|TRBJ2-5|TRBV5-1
CASSLTLSSGREQPRETQYF
TGCGCCAGCAGCTTAACACTCTCTAGCGGGAGGGAACAACCACGGGAGACCCAGTACTTC
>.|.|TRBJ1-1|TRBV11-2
CASSLGTANTEAFF
TGTGCCAGCAGCTTAGGGACAGCGAACACTGAAGCTTTCTTT
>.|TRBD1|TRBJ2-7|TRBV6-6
CASSRDRAYEQYF
TGTGCCAGCAGTCGGGACAGGGCCTACGAGCAGTACTTC
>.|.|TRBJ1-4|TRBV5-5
CASSPTGGGATNEKLFF
TGTGCCAGCAGCCCGACCGGTGGGGGCGCGACTAATGAAAAACTGTTTTTT
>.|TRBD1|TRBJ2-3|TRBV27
CASSTNAQGNIAGTDTQYF
TGTGCCAGCAGTACAAACGCACAGGGGAATATTGCGGGCACAGATACGCAGTATTTT
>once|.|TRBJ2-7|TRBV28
CASSPSYPRNFYSYEQYF
TGTGCCAGCAGTCCAAGCTACCCTAGAAACTTTTACTCCTACGAGCAGTACTTC
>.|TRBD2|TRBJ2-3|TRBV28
CASSLWTSGSQDTQYF
TGTGCCAGCAGTCTCTGGACTAGCGGGAGTCAAGATACGCAGTATTTT
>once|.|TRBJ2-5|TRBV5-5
CASSFSAVNQETQYF
TGTGCCAGCAGCTTCTCAGCGGTAAACCAAGAGACCCAGTACTTC
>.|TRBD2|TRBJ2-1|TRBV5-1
CASSSSGASSYNEQFF
TGCGCCAGCTCTTCAAGCGGGGCCAGCTCCTACAATGAGCAGTTCTTC
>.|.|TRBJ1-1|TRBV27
CASSPGTRSLNTEAFF
TGTGCCAGCAGTCCCGGGACACGTAGCCTGAACACTGAAGCTTTCTTT
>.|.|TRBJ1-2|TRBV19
CASSIDRRRDYGYTF
TGTGCCAGTAGTATAGATCGACGCAGGGACTATGGCTACACCTTC
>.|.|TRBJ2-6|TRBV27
CASSLRGSGANVLTF
TGTGCCAGCAGTTTACGGGGCTCTGGGGCCAACGTCCTGACTTTC
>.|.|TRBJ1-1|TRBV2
CASSITRGNTEAFF
TGTGCCAGCAGTATAACTAGAGGGAACACTGAAGCTTTCTTT
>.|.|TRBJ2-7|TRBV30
CAWTRKGGSSYEQYF
TGTGCCTGGACGCGGAAGGGAGGAAGCTCCTACGAGCAGTACTTC
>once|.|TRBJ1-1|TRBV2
CASSIKSGVNTEAFF
TGTGCCAGCAGTATAAAATCAGGGGTCAACACTGAAGCTTTCTTT
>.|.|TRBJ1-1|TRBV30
CAWSGGRVDEAFF
TGTGCCTGGAGTGGGGGGCGGGTCGACGAAGCTTTCTTT
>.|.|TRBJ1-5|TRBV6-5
CASSPGRVQPQHF
TGTGCCAGTTCGCCCGGCAGGGTCCAGCCCCAGCATTTT
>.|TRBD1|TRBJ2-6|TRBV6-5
CASSLTGSGANVLTF
TGTGCCAGCAGCTTGACAGGGTCTGGGGCCAACGTCCTGACTTTC
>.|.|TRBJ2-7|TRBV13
CASSLGNGFEQYF
TGTGCCAGCAGCTTAGGAAACGGGTTCGAGCAGTACTTC
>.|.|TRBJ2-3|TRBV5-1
CASSLVERAADTQYF
TGCGCCAGCAGCTTGGTAGAGAGAGCCGCAGATACGCAGTATTTT
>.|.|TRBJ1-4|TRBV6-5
CASSYTTNEKLFF
TGTGCCAGCAGTTATACAACTAATGAAAAACTGTTTTTT
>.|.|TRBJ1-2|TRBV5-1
CASSLNPGDRGYTF
TGCGCCAGCAGCTTAAATCCAGGGGATCGGGGCTACACCTTC
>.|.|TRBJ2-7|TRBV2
CASSAPPGTYEQYF
TGTGCCAGCAGCGCTCCCCCGGGGACCTACGAGCAGTACTTC
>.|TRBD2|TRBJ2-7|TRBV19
CASSISSTSGSYEQYF
TGTGCCAGTAGTATTTCCTCGACTAGCGGGAGCTACGAGCAGTACTTC
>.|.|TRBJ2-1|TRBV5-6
CASSPHGGHFYNEQFF
TGTGCCAGCAGCCCCCACGGGGGGCATTTCTACAATGAGCAGTTCTTC
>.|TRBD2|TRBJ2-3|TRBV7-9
CASSELAGVTDTQYF
TGTGCCAGCAGCGAACTAGCGGGAGTAACAGATACGCAGTATTTT
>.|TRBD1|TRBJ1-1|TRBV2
CASSEWTGTEAFF
TGTGCCAGCAGTGAATGGACAGGTACTGAAGCTTTCTTT
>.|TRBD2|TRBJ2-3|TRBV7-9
CASSTRTSGRASTQYF
TGTGCCAGCAGCACCCGGACTAGCGGGAGGGCCAGTACGCAGTATTTT
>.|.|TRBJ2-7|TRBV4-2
CASSQDYNSYEQYF
TGTGCCAGCAGCCAAGATTACAATTCCTACGAGCAGTACTTC
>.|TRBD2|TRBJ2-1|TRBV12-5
CASGQTVAGGHNEQFF
TGTGCTAGTGGCCAAACTGTAGCGGGGGGGCACAATGAGCAGTTCTTC
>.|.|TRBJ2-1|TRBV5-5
CASSLGGPSAPAYNEQFF
TGTGCCAGCAGCTTAGGGGGTCCGTCGGCACCTGCCTACAATGAGCAGTTCTTC
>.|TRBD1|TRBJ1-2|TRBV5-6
CASRSGTGSPMVDGYTF
TGTGCCAGCAGATCCGGGACAGGGAGTCCCATGGTTGATGGCTACACCTTC
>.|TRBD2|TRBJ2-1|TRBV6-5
CASTQSGLAGEEQFF
TGTGCCAGCACCCAATCCGGACTAGCGGGAGAGGAGCAGTTCTTC
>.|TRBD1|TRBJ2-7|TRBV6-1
CASIPVTGSKYF
TGTGCCAGCATTCCAGTGACAGGGTCGAAGTACTTC
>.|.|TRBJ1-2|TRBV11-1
CASSPDRNYGYTF
TGTGCCAGCAGCCCCGACAGGAACTATGGCTACACCTTC
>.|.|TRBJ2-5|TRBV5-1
CASSLESLVRETQYF
TGCGCCAGCAGCTTGGAATCGCTAGTAAGGGAGACCCAGTACTTC
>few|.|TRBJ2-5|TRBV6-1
CASRRGFQETQYF
TGTGCCAGCAGGCGAGGTTTCCAAGAGACCCAGTACTTC
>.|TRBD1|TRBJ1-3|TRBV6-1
CASSEAGTASGNTIYF
TGTGCCAGCAGTGAAGCAGGGACAGCTTCTGGAAACACCATATATTTT
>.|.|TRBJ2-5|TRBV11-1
CASSYRVRETQYF
TGTGCCAGCAGCTACAGGGTCCGAGAGACCCAGTACTTC